Given below is one TCR beta chain in context. No cognate antigen has been identified for it. No base-level quality is on record; no much larger clone is a single base apart. This specimen's time point label, per the study, means: about 28 days (+/-7) after the second vaccine dose. AZD1222 recipients whose second dose came at about 4 weeks and those whose second dose came at about 12 weeks were combined into one group, since spike-specific TCR depth and breadth did not differ between the two schedules. Samples from vaccinated people were obtained from the UK trials COV001 and COV002, which included a single-blind randomized controlled phase 2/3 trial of AZD1222 (ChAdOx1 nCoV-19) in healthy adults. For TCRbeta chain sequencing, PBMC samples from trial participants were taken at day 0 and at day 28 after the second dose. The sample belongs to a study of T cell responses to AZD1222 COVID-19 vaccine (dated by TCRdb to the early 2020s). A note on the overall study: A total of 233 trial participants underwent TCR sequencing, of whom some 210 received two doses of AZD1222 and about 25 received two doses of the MenACWY control vaccine. Trial participants were enrolled into age subgroups of 18-55, 56-69 and 70-plus years, which contained about 150, 27 and 61 TCR-sequenced participants, respectively.

The investigation overall reported the following: Participants were mostly white British and included more females than males, and it was suggested by the authors that clonal diversity may have been underestimated. CD4 TCRs associated with the vaccine covered the entire spike protein, and the dominant responses were in regions 160-218 and 743-854. Spike-specific TCR breadth and depth rose significantly after two AZD1222 doses compared with day 0 and with MenACWY recipients. Because no day 14 peak-response samples were available, the repertoires could be characterized only after the peak T cell response. Conclusions about previously exposed vaccinees were limited because only 5 or 6 AZD1222 recipients were SARS-CoV-2 seropositive at baseline. The 56-69-year group was small, and its depth increase did not reach significance, likely because of low power. Reportedly, close to half of the unique spike-specific TCRs recognized epitopes lying outside the regions that are mutated in the B.1.351 and B.1.1.7 variants.

The CDR3 regions of human TCRbeta chains were subjected to immunosequencing. On the authors' methods: TCRs in the repertoires were matched against a reference library of SARS-CoV-2-specific TCRs that had been generated with the MIRA antigen-specificity platform. Breadth meant the fraction of unique TCRs that were SARS-CoV-2-associated, whereas depth meant the fraction of total T cells that were SARS-CoV-2-associated. Using the MIRA data, every spike-specific TCR was mapped to the spike region that the TCR reacted to and assigned to either a CD4 or a CD8 class. Log10-transformed breadth and depth values were compared by one-way ANOVA with Sidak's multiple comparisons tests. TCRdb mirrors the immuneACCESS table, restricted to in-frame sequences. Some clones are absent from its copies; in checked studies, under half trace to an unresolved V gene, and the reason for the others is unknown. Clone size and the V and J calls come from that table; the DNA yielded D and trimming. The sample table holds tens of thousands of clones, of which about 74% were seen once. Together, the top ten hold about 3.7% of the sample.

The sequenced sample was peripheral blood, obtained 28 days after the second AZD1222 dose. This TCR was sampled from an adult who received the AZD1222 COVID-19 vaccine.

DNA sequence: TGTGCCATCAGTGGTGAGTACATGAACACTGAAGCTTTCTTT. It translates as CAISGEYMNTEAFF. The receptor chain draws on TRBV10-3 and TRBJ1-1; too little of a D gene remains to name it. V is clipped by 4 bases and J by 0 bases, and the sequence between their germline boundaries is 9 bases long. The CDR3 holds 14 amino acids from the cysteine to the phenylalanine. Only the CDR3 DNA is retained, 42 bases long and in frame from the first base. The CDR1 and CDR2 encoded by the germline V gene are ENHRY and SYGVKD.